This entry lists 19 T cell receptor beta chains sequenced from one sample in a study of beta chain features in type 1 diabetes. Every isolated RNA sample was fully reverse transcribed, so sequencing captured expressed TCRB transcripts. Some clones are missing from TCRdb's copy, which holds only in-frame ones; the method was immunoSEQ multiplex PCR. The sample contains roughly 400,000 clones, approximately 13% of which appear only once. The source material was naive CD4+ T cells from blood. These receptors all stem from a man aged 30 to 45 in good health.

This chain uses TRBV29-1 with TRBJ2-2; TRBD1 aligns across 8 bases. Germline CDR1 SQVTM, CDR2 ANQGSEA. The CDR3 totals 13 residues. CDR3 amino acids: CSGQGGRSGELFF. CDR3 nucleotides: TGCAGTGGACAGGGTGGGAGGTCCGGGGAGCTGTTTTTT.

The CDR3, as DNA: TGTGCCAGCAGCCCCGACAGGGGCCAGCCCCAGCATTTT. This codes for CASSPDRGQPQHF. The chain combines TRBV7-2 with TRBJ1-5, with 8 positions matching TRBD1. CDR3 length: 13 amino acids. Germline V gene sequence: CDR1 SGHTA, CDR2 FQGNSA. The V segment lost 5 bases and the J segment 7 bases; nucleotides outside the gene matches: 4.

This clone was detected many times. The chain uses TRBV15 and TRBJ2-1, with a weak D call TRBD1 (5 bases). The germline V and J ends were trimmed by 7 bases and 1 base, with 14 bases remaining between them. The germline CDR1 and CDR2 sequences are LNHNV and YYDKDF (reference sequence). The CDR3 extends over 15 amino acids. The CDR3, as DNA: TGTGCCACCACCCCCGGAAAGGGGTCCTACAATGAGCAGTTCTTC. This sequence encodes CATTPGKGSYNEQFF.

The chain links TRBV18 to TRBJ1-1; D is unresolved. Looked up from germline, CDR1 is KGHSH and CDR2 is LQKENI. The CDR3 covers 12 residues. V lost 2 bases, J lost 4 bases, and 5 bases lay in between. The CDR3 nucleotides are TGTGCCAGCTCACCAGACCCCACTGAAGCTTTCTTT. It yields the protein CASSPDPTEAFF.

This sequence joins TRBV7-9 and TRBJ1-2; possibly TRBD1 for D (5 bases). CDR1 is SEHNR, CDR2 FQNEAQ, per germline (reference sequence). There are 13 residues in the CDR3. V lost 4 bases to trimming and J lost 2 bases, with 8 bases between them. The CDR3 is CASSSSGNYGYTF. CDR3 DNA: TGTGCCAGCAGCTCCTCAGGGAACTATGGCTACACCTTC.

This clone came up a few times. Sequence at one end of the junction differs from germline and may be a read error. DNA for the CDR3: TGTGCTAGCAGCTCCGGGACAAGCTCCTACAATGAGCAGTTCTTC. Protein product: CASSSGTSSYNEQFF. The chain employs TRBV7-7 and TRBJ2-1, with D possibly matching TRBD1 (6 bases). This CDR3 comprises 15 residues. The germline V gene has CDR1 SSHAT and CDR2 FNYEAQ (reference sequence).

This clone was observed a few times. This chain joins TRBV6-6 and TRBJ2-2; TRBD1 matches at 9 bases. Germline trimming cut 10 bases from V and 1 base from J; bases unmatched to any gene: 4. The CDR3 length is 14 residues. In germline, CDR1 is MNHNY, CDR2 SVGAGI (reference sequence). CDR3: CATKGQGNTGELFF. The CDR3 DNA is TGTGCCACCAAGGGACAGGGGAACACCGGGGAGCTGTTTTTT.

This CDR3 is CASSHSPGLGTF. The CDR3 DNA follows: TGTGCCAGCAGCCACAGCCCGGGCTTGGGGACCTTC. The V call is TRBV16, the J call TRBJ1-2; D gene unclear. This CDR3 comprises 12 residues. Trimming pared 3 bases from V and 14 bases from J, leaving 16 bases between. Germline CDR1 and CDR2: KGHSY and FQNENV. Full variable domain (remainder filled in from reference TRBV16 and TRBJ1-2): GEEVAQTPKHLVRGEGQKAKLYCAPIKGHSYVFWYQQVLKNEFKFLISFQNENVFDETGMPKERFSAKCLPNSPCSLEIQATKLEDSAVYFCASSHSPGLGTFGSGTRLTVV.

This sequence joins TRBV7-2 and TRBJ2-1, with D tentatively TRBD1 (5 bases). This CDR3 region has 14 residues. V was shortened by 0 bases and J by 10 bases, with 13 bases between the two germline ends. CDR1 is SGHTA and CDR2 is FQGNSA in the germline V gene. Here the CDR3 reads CASSLANLPGEQFF. CDR3 DNA: TGTGCCAGCAGCTTAGCGAATCTTCCAGGGGAGCAGTTCTTC.

This clone has just a few counts. CDR3 nucleotide sequence: TGTGCCAGCAGTCTTAGCGGGGGGCGCTACGAGCAGTACTTC. Translated: CASSLSGGRYEQYF. V gene TRBV6-5 combines with J gene TRBJ2-7; the match to TRBD2 covers 10 bases. There are 14 residues in the CDR3. Per the germline V gene, CDR1 is MNHEY and CDR2 is SVGAGI. V shed 5 bases, J shed 3 bases, and the junction held 4 bases outside the gene matches.

This clone was picked up a small number of times. The genes are TRBV18 and TRBJ2-2, with D perhaps TRBD1 or TRBD2 (6 bases each). From germline, CDR1 is KGHSH and CDR2 LQKENI. V was clipped by 2 bases and J by 4 bases, with 14 bases between them. CDR3 size: 16 residues. For the CDR3, the DNA is TGTGCCAGCTCACCAATCGGGGGCGCCGGCACCGGGGAGCTGTTTTTT. Its protein product is CASSPIGGAGTGELFF. Looking up the rest from reference TRBV18 and TRBJ2-2 gives the full variable domain: NAGVMQNPRHLVRRRGQEARLRCSPMKGHSHVYWYRQLPEEGLKFMVYLQKENIIDESGMPKERFSAEFPKEGPSILRIQQVVRGDSAAYFCASSPIGGAGTGELFFGEGSRLTVL.

This chain links TRBV30 with TRBJ2-2; no definite D call. This CDR3 comprises 13 residues. Germline-derived CDR1 and CDR2 are GTSNPN and SVGIG (reference sequence). V gave up 2 bases and J gave up 6 bases, with 10 bases separating them. CDR3 loop: CAWSIGLAGELFF. The CDR3 nucleotides read TGTGCCTGGAGTATCGGGCTAGCCGGGGAGCTGTTTTTT.

V gene TRBV5-4 combines with J gene TRBJ2-7, with TRBD1 as a possible D gene (5 bases). The CDR3 sequence is 15 residues long. CDR1 is SGHNT, CDR2 YYREEE, per germline (reference sequence). Trimming took off 4 bases at V and 6 bases at J, with 20 bases between the two ends. CDR3 sequence: CASSQQGPWKSEQYF. DNA of the CDR3: TGTGCCAGCAGCCAGCAGGGCCCCTGGAAATCCGAGCAGTACTTC.

This clone came up a few times. J is TRBJ1-1 and V is TRBV6-1, with 7 bases lining up with TRBD1. Germline CDR1 and CDR2: MNHNS and SASEGT. The CDR3 extends over 13 amino acids. The J segment lost 8 bases and the V segment lost 4 bases, leaving 7 bases of the junction unmatched. The CDR3 is CASSARDRMEAFF. DNA for the CDR3: TGTGCCAGCAGTGCCCGGGACAGAATGGAAGCTTTCTTT.

This clone was seen more than once but under ten times. The chain couples TRBV9 to TRBJ1-6; D possibly corresponds to TRBD1 (5 bases). There are 15 residues in the CDR3. CDR1 SGDLS and CDR2 YYNGEE come from the germline V gene. V was pared by 3 bases and J by 8 bases, with 15 bases between. CDR3 sequence (DNA): TGTGCCAGCAGCGCGGACTCGGGGGTTGATTCACCCCTCCACTTT. Amino acids: CASSADSGVDSPLHF.

CDR3 in amino acids: CASSHRSGGARETQYF. DNA of the CDR3: TGTGCCAGCAGCCACCGGAGTGGGGGGGCGCGAGAGACCCAGTACTTC. The rearrangement uses TRBV7-9 and TRBJ2-5, with a tentative D call TRBD2 (7 bases). There are 16 residues in the CDR3. V shed 5 bases and J shed 4 bases, with 20 bases lying between them. Per the germline V gene, CDR1 is SEHNR and CDR2 is FQNEAQ (reference sequence).

V gene TRBV11-1 combines with J gene TRBJ2-5; D uncertain. Germline V CDR1 and CDR2: SGHAT, FQDESV (reference sequence). The CDR3 spans 14 residues. Trimming shortened V by 6 bases and J by 0 bases, and 11 bases separated the two germline ends. CDR3 coding DNA: TGTGCCAGCAGGCGGCAGCCCAACCAAGAGACCCAGTACTTC. Residues: CASRRQPNQETQYF.

The rearrangement uses TRBV7-9 and TRBJ2-2, with 8 bases lining up with TRBD2. The CDR3 is 17 residues long. Germline lookup yields CDR1 SEHNR and CDR2 FQNEAQ (reference sequence). V gave up 5 bases and J gave up 2 bases; unmatched junction bases: 10. The CDR3 loop reads CASSLRLANLNTGELFF. CDR3 DNA sequence: TGTGCCAGCAGCCTAAGACTAGCGAATCTAAACACCGGGGAGCTGTTTTTT. The full variable domain, its missing parts supplied by reference TRBV7-9 and TRBJ2-2, is DTGVSQNPRHKITKRGQNVTFRCDPISEHNRLYWYRQTLGQGPEFLTYFQNEAQLEKSRLLSDRFSAERPKGSFSTLEIQRTEQGDSAMYLCASSLRLANLNTGELFFGEGSRLTVL.

This clone was observed a handful of times. This chain connects TRBV18 to TRBJ2-7; the D gene could be TRBD1 or TRBD2 (6 bases each). Between the trimmed V and J ends, which lost 6 bases and 6 bases, there was a span of 18 bases. CDR1 and CDR2 (germline): KGHSH, LQKENI. This CDR3 contains 14 residues. Written as DNA, the CDR3 is TGTGCCAGCTCGGTCGGACTACAGGGTCGCGAGCAGTACTTC. Translated: CASSVGLQGREQYF.